This T cell receptor beta chain derives from a study of blood T cell repertoires in COVID-19. For the study at large: The United States, Italy and Spain provided the acute and convalescent COVID-19 samples. PBMCs, B-cell-depleted T cells, or T cells were the source of the cDNA or gDNA that made up the material.

It was during active infection that Seattle patients were enrolled and then longitudinally followed. Germline V gene lookup returns CDR1 LGHDT and CDR2 YNNKEL (reference sequence). The length of the CDR3 is 17 residues. V shed 2 bases, J shed 0 bases, and the junction held 9 bases outside the gene matches. Authors' processing steps: Amplification with reference gene primers provided the estimates of nucleated cell counts. The assay was immunoSEQ multiplex PCR, and TCRdb's table has in-frame clones only and misses some. V, J and clone size are taken as reported in that table, and D and trimming were inferred from the DNA itself. The sample shows approximately 280,000 clones, approximately 92% of them seen only once.

This receptor was identified in a woman in her twenties or thirties with COVID-19, enrolled during active disease. The gene calls are TRBV3-1 (or the pseudogene TRBV3-2) and TRBJ2-7; 8 bases are shared with TRBD2. The sample was peripheral blood. Written as DNA, the CDR3 is TGTGCCAGCAGCCAATGGACTAGCCGTCGTAGCTCCTACGAGCAGTACTTC. As protein: CASSQWTSRRSSYEQYF.